What follows are 15 T cell receptor beta chains derived from one specimen sequenced in a study of CD8+CD57+ T cells in acquired aplastic anemia. Genomic DNA was employed as the template in profiling TCR beta VDJ and CDR3. TCRdb reprocessed the reads with MiXCR, giving one entry per CDR3 protein. The table lists approximately 300,000 distinct CDR3 sequences, 50% to 65% of them singletons. Whoever was chosen for sequencing had shown CD8+CD57+ cell expansion by flow cytometry. The sample consisted of sorted CD4+, CD8+, or CD8+CD57+ T cells (not recorded which) from PBMCs. These receptors came from a human donor with aplastic anemia.

On this clonotype itself: A junction end diverges from the germline sequence, so it may reflect a read error. The rearrangement joins TRBV7-2 to TRBJ2-2, with D perhaps TRBD2 (5 bases). This CDR3 is 17 amino acids long. In germline, CDR1 is SGHTA, CDR2 FQGNSA. This CDR3 is CASSLFAAKIRTGELSF. CDR3 nucleotides: TGTGCCAGCAGCTTGTTTGCCGCAAAAATCAGAACCGGGGAGCTGTCTTTT.

This clonotype was recorded many times. The chain employs TRBV28 and TRBJ2-7, with D maybe TRBD1 (5 bases). CDR3 size: 14 residues. Trimming stripped 4 bases from V and 3 bases from J, with 13 bases between. Germline-derived CDR1 and CDR2 are MDHEN and SYDVKM. The CDR3 here is CASSSDSTIYEQYF. Written as DNA, the CDR3 is TGTGCCAGCAGTTCTGACAGTACAATCTACGAGCAGTACTTC.

This clonotype has at least ten counts. The J gene is TRBJ2-1, the V gene TRBV7-3, with TRBD2 identical over 12 bases. Trimming removed 1 base from V and 1 base from J; junction bases left unmatched: 2. The germline CDR1 and CDR2 sequences are SGHTA and FQGTGA. This CDR3 is built from 17 residues. CDR3 nucleotides: TGTGCCAGCAGCTTAAGAGGGACTAGCGGGTCCTACAATGAGCAGTTCTTC. It specifies CASSLRGTSGSYNEQFF.

This rearrangement joins TRBV7-8 to TRBJ2-7; 8 nucleotides line up with TRBD1. The CDR3 loop spans 16 amino acids. J lost 3 bases, V lost 4 bases, and 11 bases had no gene match. Germline V gene sequence: CDR1 SGHVS, CDR2 FQNEAQ. CDR3 sequence (DNA): TGTGCCAGCAGCTCCTTCAATCAGGGGGCATTCTACGAGCAGTACTTC. It yields the protein CASSSFNQGAFYEQYF.

V gene TRBV10-3 combines with J gene TRBJ2-5; D is ambiguous. The CDR3 is 13 residues long. The germline gives CDR1 ENHRY, CDR2 SYGVKD. V shed 5 bases and J shed 0 bases, with 7 bases lying between them. The CDR3 spells CAISQEYQETQYF. CDR3 bases: TGTGCCATCAGTCAAGAGTACCAAGAGACCCAGTACTTC.

This clonotype was detected ten times or more. The chain uses TRBV6-2 or TRBV6-3 and TRBJ2-5; D uncertain. V gave up 2 bases and J gave up 7 bases, with 11 bases separating them. The CDR3 has 13 amino acids. Per germline, CDR1 MNHEY and CDR2 SVGEGT. The CDR3 sequence: CASSYVGIGTQYF. The CDR3 DNA is TGTGCCAGCAGTTACGTGGGAATCGGGACCCAGTACTTC.

There are many counts of this clonotype. The chain carries TRBV13 and TRBJ2-7; a weak D match, TRBD1 (5 bases). Germline CDR1 reads PRHDT; CDR2 reads FYEKMQ (reference sequence). Trimming left V 5 bases short and J 3 bases short, with 17 bases between. The CDR3 extends over 15 amino acids. The DNA for the CDR3 is TGTGCCAGCAGCAAGAGGAACAGGCTTGACTACGAGCAGTACTTC. Translation gives CASSKRNRLDYEQYF.

The rearrangement links TRBV27 to TRBJ2-5; TRBD1 or TRBD2 may be the D gene (5 bases each). This CDR3 region has 14 residues. Deletions cut 0 bases from V and 3 bases from J, with 8 bases between. CDR1 is MNHEY, CDR2 SMNVEV, per germline (reference sequence). CDR3 residues: CASSLSRGKETQYF. The CDR3 coding sequence is TGTGCCAGCAGTTTATCGAGGGGCAAAGAGACCCAGTACTTC.

The chain is built from TRBV14 and TRBJ1-1; D not resolved. The CDR3 spans 15 residues. Germline loops: CDR1 SGHDN, CDR2 FVKESK. Trimming cost V 1 base and J 0 bases, with 9 bases left between them. The DNA of the CDR3 is TGTGCCAGCAGCCAAGGAAGACTCCTGAACACTGAAGCTTTCTTT. It translates to CASSQGRLLNTEAFF. The full variable domain, rest sourced from reference TRBV14 and TRBJ1-1, is EAGVTQFPSHSVIEKGQTVTLRCDPISGHDNLYWYRRVMGKEIKFLLHFVKESKQDESGMPNNRFLAERTGGTYSTLKVQPAELEDSGVYFCASSQGRLLNTEAFFGQGTRLTVV.

The chain uses TRBV20-1 and TRBJ2-1; unclear D gene. This CDR3 region has 14 residues. Germline assignment: CDR1 DFQATT and CDR2 SNEGSKA (reference sequence). V lost 2 bases to trimming and J lost 1 base, with 9 bases between them. CDR3 sequence: CSARSAGSYNEQFF. In DNA form, the CDR3 reads TGCAGTGCTAGATCAGCTGGGTCCTACAATGAGCAGTTCTTC.

This chain links TRBV5-6 with TRBJ1-2; D gene unclear. V lost 3 bases to trimming and J lost 5 bases, with 11 bases between them. CDR3 length: 13 residues. Germline CDR1 and CDR2: SGHDT and YYEEEE. The DNA of the CDR3 is TGTGCCAGCAGCTCCCAACACGAATATGGCTACACCTTC. Protein sequence: CASSSQHEYGYTF.

The V and J genes are TRBV10-3 and TRBJ2-6; D might be TRBD2 (7 bases). This CDR3 has 16 amino acids. In germline, CDR1 is ENHRY, CDR2 SYGVKD. Between the trimmed V and J ends, which lost 3 bases and 4 bases, there was a span of 13 bases. As DNA, the CDR3 is TGTGCCATCAGTGACCCGGGGGGCTCCGGGGCCAACGTCCTGACTTTC. This encodes CAISDPGGSGANVLTF.

This clonotype has just one count. The junction and the germline gene differ at one end; a read error may be behind it. This chain connects TRBV10-2 to TRBJ1-2; D gene unclear. This CDR3 comprises 13 residues. Germline CDR1 is WSHSY and CDR2 is SAAADI. CDR3 nucleotides: TGTGCCATCAGTGGAGGGCGCGGCTATGGCTACACCTTC. It translates to CAISGGRGYGYTF.

This clonotype was detected a few times. J is TRBJ2-5 and V is TRBV12-3 or TRBV12-4, with D perhaps matching TRBD1 (6 bases). With 6 bases removed from V and 13 bases from J, the gap between germline ends came to 15 bases. The CDR3 is made up of 11 amino acids. In nucleotides, the CDR3 is TGTGCCAGCAGCGGGGACATGGTTCCGTACTTC. It is translated as CASSGDMVPYF.

This clonotype was counted many times. V is TRBV10-3 and J is TRBJ2-7; 7 bases match TRBD1. Germline CDR1 ENHRY, CDR2 SYGVKD. There are 13 residues in the CDR3. Germline trimming cut 7 bases from V and 5 bases from J; bases unmatched to any gene: 8. CDR3 DNA sequence: TGTGCCATCAAACGACAGGGAACGGACGAGCAGTACTTC. Translating gives CAIKRQGTDEQYF.